Sequencing of this T cell receptor (beta chain) was carried out in a study of blood T cell repertoires in COVID-19. Background on the study: Specimens from acute and convalescent COVID-19 originated in the United States, Italy and Spain.

The germline V gene has CDR1 LNHDA and CDR2 SQIVND (reference sequence). Deletions cut 1 base from V and 11 bases from J, with 13 bases between. This CDR3 has 13 residues. Measured with immunoSEQ multiplex PCR; TCRdb has only the in-frame clones, and not every one. The sample gives over 100,000 clones, approximately 90% of which show up once; approximately 4.5% is in the top ten. The chain is built from TRBV19 and TRBJ2-3; maybe TRBD1 (5 bases). Sequencing used peripheral blood. The TCR was taken from a man in his sixties with COVID-19, enrolled during active disease. This chain's CDR3 is CASSIGPREKQYF. The DNA of the CDR3 is TGTGCCAGTAGTATAGGTCCCAGGGAAAAGCAGTATTTT.